What follows is one TCR beta chain and its context. Its target is unknown. TCRdb recomputed calls from the reads with MiXCR, one row per CDR3 protein. The data contain roughly 230,000 distinct CDR3 sequences, roughly 20% of them singletons. This specimen belongs to a study of T cell repertoires in cytomegalovirus infection. Study outcomes and limitations: Carriers of CMV plus the relevant HLA were identified by cumulative public TCR beta family frequency.

Trimming at V came to 6 bases and at J to 11 bases, leaving 6 bases not matched to a gene. The germline V gene has CDR1 SGHTA and CDR2 FQGTGA. This CDR3 is built from 12 residues. The receptor comes from a human donor in good health (CMV status not recorded). Some clones in this sample may be carry-over from other donors' samples. V and J are TRBV7-3 and TRBJ1-1, with 10 bases matching TRBD1. The sample taken for sequencing was CD8+ T cells from PBMCs. DNA of the CDR3: TGTGCCAGCAGTTACGGACAGGGGGACGCTTTCTTT. This codes for CASSYGQGDAFF. Drawing the rest from reference TRBV7-3 and TRBJ1-1, the complete variable domain is GAGVSQTPSNKVTEKGKYVELRCDPISGHTALYWYRQSLGQGPEFLIYFQGTGAADDSGLPNDRFFAVRPEGSVSTLKIQRTERGDSAVYLCASSYGQGDAFFGQGTRLTVV.